The rows below give T cell receptor beta chains drawn from one sample of a study of T-cell memory formation after mild COVID-19. TCRdb analysed the 5' RACE reads with MiXCR anew, one entry per CDR3 protein. The table lists fewer than 50,000 distinct CDR3 sequences, about 6.8% of them singletons. Sequences were obtained from PBMCs or a T cell subset sorted from them (not recorded which). These receptors all come from an adult who had mild COVID-19 (a few samples of this study predate the infection). Cell type and time point are not known. Both conserved end residues are part of each CDR3. The order of the fields is clone size, V gene, D gene, J gene, CDR3 protein, CDR3 DNA. The D gene is left open where the match is weak. Only part of the rows carry a size: once, few, many, or a class if the clone is expanded.

>NA|TRBV3-1|NA|TRBJ1-5
CASSQAEGNQPQHF
TGTGCCAGCAGCCAAGCTGAGGGGAATCAGCCCCAGCATTTT
>many|TRBV12-3/TRBV12-4|TRBD2|TRBJ2-1
CASRRLAGANEQFF
TGTGCCAGCAGGAGACTAGCGGGAGCCAATGAGCAGTTCTTC
>many|TRBV7-2|TRBD1|TRBJ1-1
CASSLAPGGVTEAFF
TGTGCCAGCAGCTTAGCCCCAGGGGGCGTCACTGAAGCTTTCTTT
>many|TRBV4-2|TRBD1|TRBJ2-5
CASSQVPGQGEETQYF
TGTGCCAGCAGCCAGGTGCCGGGACAGGGAGAAGAGACCCAGTACTTC
>many|TRBV7-3|NA|TRBJ2-3
CASKGPASTDTQYF
TGTGCCAGCAAGGGGCCGGCTAGCACAGATACGCAGTATTTT
>many|TRBV20-1|TRBD1|TRBJ2-5
CSASRVTGIQETQYF
TGCAGTGCTAGTCGGGTGACAGGGATCCAAGAGACCCAGTACTTC
>few|TRBV7-3|NA|TRBJ2-2
CASSSPAQRELFF
TGTGCCAGCAGCTCCCCGGCACAGCGGGAGCTGTTTTTT
>many|TRBV4-1|NA|TRBJ1-1
CASSQSTHRYMNTEAFF
TGCGCCAGCAGCCAATCAACCCATCGATACATGAACACTGAAGCTTTCTTT
>many|TRBV7-3|NA|TRBJ1-1
CASSFSQTMNTEAFF
TGTGCCAGCAGCTTCTCACAGACCATGAACACTGAAGCTTTCTTT
>NA|TRBV12-3/TRBV12-4|TRBD2|TRBJ2-3
CASARGGRTDTQYF
TGTGCCAGCGCACGGGGGGGCCGCACAGATACGCAGTATTTT
>few|TRBV3-1|NA|TRBJ1-6
CASSQEGRGSPLHF
TGTGCCAGCAGCCAAGAGGGCCGGGGTTCACCCCTCCACTTT
>NA|TRBV5-1|TRBD2|TRBJ2-3
CASSLAGGPDTQYF
TGCGCCAGCAGCTTAGCGGGGGGGCCAGATACGCAGTATTTT
>many|TRBV4-3|TRBD2|TRBJ2-1
CASSQAPKSAGGGNEQFF
TGCGCCAGCAGCCAAGCGCCCAAGTCAGCGGGGGGTGGCAATGAGCAGTTCTTC
>NA|TRBV6-2/TRBV6-3|NA|TRBJ2-3
CASSYSIHTQYF
TGTGCCAGCAGTTACAGTATCCATACGCAGTATTTT
>many|TRBV27|TRBD1|TRBJ2-2
CASRPGQGSYTGELFF
TGTGCCAGCAGACCTGGACAGGGGTCATACACCGGGGAGCTGTTTTTT
>many|TRBV5-1|TRBD2|TRBJ2-3
CASSSGLAGVADTQYF
TGCGCCAGCAGCTCGGGACTAGCGGGAGTCGCAGATACGCAGTATTTT
>many|TRBV20-1|TRBD2|TRBJ2-3
CSARSPGGAGGPPDTQYF
TGCAGTGCTAGATCTCCCGGCGGGGCGGGGGGGCCTCCAGATACGCAGTATTTT
>many|TRBV10-3|TRBD2|TRBJ2-7
CAITAGLAGGGEQYF
TGTGCCATCACCGCAGGACTAGCGGGAGGAGGCGAGCAGTACTTC
>few|TRBV2|TRBD1|TRBJ1-2
CASSEAFDRANGYTF
TGTGCCAGCAGTGAAGCCTTTGACAGGGCAAATGGCTACACCTTC
>NA|TRBV4-1|NA|TRBJ1-2
CASSQVYNYGYTF
TGCGCCAGCAGCCAAGTTTACAACTATGGCTACACCTTC
>many|TRBV12-3/TRBV12-4|NA|TRBJ2-7
CASSLNGGSEQYF
TGTGCCAGCAGCCTAAACGGGGGAAGCGAGCAGTACTTC
>many|TRBV19|TRBD1|TRBJ2-7
CASSAGTGRHEQYF
TGTGCCAGTAGTGCCGGGACAGGGCGACACGAGCAGTACTTC
>many|TRBV7-8|NA|TRBJ2-2
CAIGTGELFF
TGTGCCATAGGAACCGGGGAGCTGTTTTTT
>many|TRBV5-1|TRBD2|TRBJ2-1
CASSFLSGGPTGEQFF
TGCGCCAGCAGCTTTCTAAGCGGGGGGCCTACGGGTGAGCAGTTCTTC
>few|TRBV27|TRBD2|TRBJ2-7
CASSLSGGQKRGYHYEQYF
TGTGCCAGCAGTTTATCGGGCGGTCAAAAGCGGGGATATCACTACGAGCAGTACTTC
>many|TRBV5-6|NA|TRBJ2-5
CASSISSGHDLVMATQYF
TGTGCCAGCAGCATCAGTTCGGGACACGATTTGGTGATGGCGACCCAGTACTTC
>few|TRBV7-9|NA|TRBJ1-1
CASSYGSGNTEAFF
TGTGCCAGCAGCTACGGGTCGGGGAACACTGAAGCTTTCTTT
>NA|TRBV4-1|NA|TRBJ1-1
CASQRGSRNTEAFF
TGCGCCAGCCAGCGCGGCTCCAGGAACACTGAAGCTTTCTTT
>NA|TRBV20-1|NA|TRBJ1-4
CSAPQESTNEKLFF
TGCAGTGCCCCCCAAGAGTCAACTAATGAAAAACTGTTTTTT
>few|TRBV4-3|NA|TRBJ1-2
CASSQETVNLNYGYTF
TGCGCCAGCAGCCAAGAGACGGTGAACCTTAACTATGGCTACACCTTC
>NA|TRBV12-3/TRBV12-4|NA|TRBJ1-5
CASSDRNQPQHF
TGTGCCAGCAGCGACAGGAATCAGCCCCAGCATTTT
>many|TRBV5-6|NA|TRBJ2-3
CASSLPRGDASTDTQYF
TGTGCCAGCAGCTTGCCACGGGGCGACGCTAGCACAGATACGCAGTATTTT
>many|TRBV20-1|TRBD2|TRBJ2-7
CSASGLAGGSYEQYF
TGCAGTGCTAGCGGACTAGCGGGAGGGTCCTACGAGCAGTACTTC
>few|TRBV12-2|NA|TRBJ2-3
CASRVGRSTDTQYF
TGTGCAAGTCGCGTGGGACGCAGCACAGATACGCAGTATTTT
>many|TRBV20-1|TRBD2|TRBJ2-5
CSAPSSGRRETQYF
TGCAGTGCGCCTTCTAGCGGGAGACGAGAGACCCAGTACTTC
>many|TRBV4-1|TRBD2|TRBJ2-1
CASSQSLAGGSSYNEQFF
TGCGCCAGCAGCCAATCGCTAGCGGGAGGTAGCTCCTACAATGAGCAGTTCTTC
>many|TRBV27|NA|TRBJ1-4
CASSPYRGEELFF
TGTGCCAGCAGTCCCTACCGGGGGGAAGAACTGTTTTTT
>NA|TRBV4-1|NA|TRBJ2-5
CASSQDRMVGGPQETQYF
TGCGCCAGCAGCCAAGATCGGATGGTGGGGGGTCCACAAGAGACCCAGTACTTC
>NA|TRBV29-1|NA|TRBJ1-3
CSVALMSGNTIYF
TGCAGCGTAGCGCTGATGTCTGGAAACACCATATATTTT
>many|TRBV7-2|NA|TRBJ1-1
CASSLDGSTEAFF
TGTGCCAGCAGCTTAGACGGGAGCACTGAAGCTTTCTTT
>many|TRBV4-1|TRBD2|TRBJ2-1
CASTPSNRGGFYNEQFF
TGCGCCAGCACCCCAAGCAACCGGGGGGGCTTCTACAATGAGCAGTTCTTC
>few|TRBV15|TRBD1|TRBJ1-5
CATSSLQGLSNQPQHF
TGTGCCACCAGCAGCCTACAGGGGCTTAGCAATCAGCCCCAGCATTTT
>many|TRBV15|TRBD2|TRBJ2-1
CATSRGSSLTSGEYNEQFF
TGTGCCACCAGCAGAGGTTCCAGTCTTACTAGCGGGGAGTACAATGAGCAGTTCTTC
>many|TRBV5-1|TRBD1|TRBJ1-1
CASSWRQGAMGSEAFF
TGCGCCAGCAGCTGGAGACAGGGGGCAATGGGTTCTGAAGCTTTCTTT
>many|TRBV24-1|TRBD2|TRBJ2-6
CATSAGGAAGANVLTF
TGTGCCACCAGTGCCGGGGGGGCTGCGGGGGCCAACGTCCTGACTTTC
>many|TRBV12-3/TRBV12-4|TRBD1|TRBJ1-4
CATYLQGARGELFF
TGTGCCACTTACCTCCAGGGGGCGCGAGGAGAACTGTTTTTT
>many|TRBV7-2|NA|TRBJ1-5
CASSSHPTRENQPQHF
TGTGCCAGCAGCTCTCACCCTACTAGGGAGAATCAGCCCCAGCATTTT